The rows below give T cell receptor beta chains drawn from one sample of a study of blood T cell repertoires in COVID-19. Measured with immunoSEQ multiplex PCR; TCRdb has only the in-frame clones, and not every one. The table records a few hundred thousand clones, nearly 90% of them present only once. The material sequenced was PBMCs or T cells enriched from blood (not recorded which). The source of these receptors is a woman aged 18-35 years with acute COVID-19. The CDR3 runs from the conserved cysteine through the conserved F or W. A D gene is named only where the DNA matches it firmly. The listing skips clone size in some rows; elsewhere it reads once, few, many or a size class.

size	J	V	D	CDR3	DNA
-	TRBJ2-1	TRBV7-3	TRBD2	CASSPSGLAADEQFF	TGTGCCAGCAGCCCGTCGGGACTAGCCGCTGATGAGCAGTTCTTC
-	TRBJ1-2	TRBV2	-	CANPTAYYGYTF	TGTGCCAACCCGACAGCCTACTATGGCTACACCTTC
-	TRBJ2-2	TRBV3-1/TRBV3-2	TRBD2	CASSQGTSGRSGELFF	TGTGCCAGCAGCCAAGGGACTAGCGGGAGGTCCGGGGAGCTGTTTTTT
-	TRBJ2-4	TRBV2	-	CASSEGSGGGDIQYF	TGTGCCAGCAGTGAAGGCTCTGGAGGAGGAGACATTCAGTACTTC
-	TRBJ2-3	TRBV2	-	CASSERRQVSTDTQYF	TGTGCCAGCAGTGAACGTAGACAGGTTAGCACAGATACGCAGTATTTT
-	TRBJ2-7	TRBV5-8	-	CASSLYYEQYF	TGTGCCAGCAGCTTGTACTACGAGCAGTACTTC
-	TRBJ2-7	TRBV27	-	CASSSLYEQYF	TGTGCCAGCAGTTCACTCTACGAGCAGTACTTC
-	TRBJ1-2	TRBV6-5	-	CASSYSVRGYGYTF	TGTGCCAGCAGTTACTCGGTGCGCGGGTATGGCTACACCTTC
-	TRBJ2-1	TRBV18	-	CASSPQGTYNEQFF	TGTGCCAGCTCACCCCAGGGAACTTACAATGAGCAGTTCTTC
-	TRBJ1-1	TRBV5-1	TRBD1	CASSLAGTALNTEAFF	TGCGCCAGCAGCTTGGCCGGGACAGCTTTGAACACTGAAGCTTTCTTT
-	TRBJ2-1	TRBV27	TRBD2	CASSDTSGRLNEQFF	TGTGCCAGCAGTGACACTAGCGGGAGGCTTAATGAGCAGTTCTTC
-	TRBJ2-7	TRBV18	TRBD2	CASSPPTAGAFSYEQYF	TGTGCCAGCTCACCACCTACAGCGGGAGCTTTCTCCTACGAGCAGTACTTC
-	TRBJ2-1	TRBV24-1	TRBD2	CATSDVAGGSGEQFF	TGTGCCACCAGTGACGTAGCGGGAGGATCGGGTGAGCAGTTCTTC
once	TRBJ1-4	TRBV4-1	TRBD1	CASSHRQGGSATNEKLFF	TGCGCCAGCAGCCATAGACAGGGGGGGTCTGCAACTAATGAAAAACTGTTTTTT
-	TRBJ2-1	TRBV3-1/TRBV3-2	TRBD2	CASSLGDYPYNEQFF	TGTGCCAGCAGCCTAGGGGACTACCCCTACAATGAGCAGTTCTTC
-	TRBJ2-1	TRBV19	-	CASSPLGLGLGERVPSSYNEQFF	TGTGCCAGTAGTCCGCTCGGCCTAGGACTCGGAGAAAGGGTACCCAGCTCCTACAATGAGCAGTTCTTC
-	TRBJ2-1	TRBV6-2/TRBV6-3	-	CASSSRFSNEQFF	TGTGCCAGCAGTTCCCGGTTTTCCAATGAGCAGTTCTTC
-	TRBJ2-7	TRBV29-1	TRBD1	CSVRPGQGAYEQYF	TGCAGCGTCCGGCCGGGACAGGGCGCCTACGAGCAGTACTTC
-	TRBJ2-7	TRBV28	TRBD2	CASTPAPSGSSEQYF	TGTGCCAGCACCCCAGCACCTAGCGGGAGTAGCGAGCAGTACTTC
-	TRBJ2-1	TRBV4-2	-	CASSQAGTGLYNEQFF	TGTGCCAGCAGCCAAGCCGGAACGGGATTATACAATGAGCAGTTCTTC
once	TRBJ2-3	TRBV5-8	-	CASRWASTDTQYF	TGTGCCAGCAGGTGGGCGAGCACAGATACGCAGTATTTT
-	TRBJ2-7	TRBV11-2	-	CASSPLYEQYF	TGTGCCAGCAGCCCTCTCTACGAGCAGTACTTC
-	TRBJ2-7	TRBV6-2/TRBV6-3	TRBD2	CASSYGLAGGLYEQYF	TGTGCCAGCAGTTACGGCCTAGCGGGAGGGCTCTACGAGCAGTACTTC
-	TRBJ1-5	TRBV2	-	CASSLTISNQPQHF	TGTGCCAGCAGTCTCACTATTAGCAATCAGCCCCAGCATTTT
-	TRBJ1-6	TRBV27	TRBD1	CASSPTGRSSYNSPLHF	TGTGCCAGCAGTCCGACAGGGAGGAGCTCCTATAATTCACCCCTCCACTTT
-	TRBJ2-1	TRBV5-1	TRBD2	CASSRRLAGEDNEQFF	TGCGCCAGCAGCCGCAGACTAGCGGGAGAGGACAATGAGCAGTTCTTC
-	TRBJ1-1	TRBV11-2	TRBD1	CASSFPTGGTEAFF	TGTGCCAGCAGCTTTCCCACAGGGGGGACTGAAGCTTTCTTT
-	TRBJ2-1	TRBV5-8	TRBD2	CASSGGTSGRGDEQFF	TGTGCCAGCAGCGGGGGGACTAGCGGGAGAGGGGATGAGCAGTTCTTC
-	TRBJ1-6	TRBV27	-	CASRDRTLYNSPLHF	TGTGCCAGCAGAGACAGGACCCTCTATAATTCACCCCTCCACTTT
-	TRBJ2-3	TRBV15	TRBD2	CATSQGTSGTDTQYF	TGTGCCACCAGCCAAGGGACTAGCGGCACAGATACGCAGTATTTT
-	TRBJ1-5	TRBV5-5	-	CASSLQNQPQHF	TGTGCCAGCAGCTTGCAGAATCAGCCCCAGCATTTT
-	TRBJ2-1	TRBV6-5	TRBD2	CASGPSGEQFF	TGTGCCTCAGGGCCTAGCGGCGAGCAGTTCTTC
-	TRBJ1-1	TRBV29-1	-	CSALAQGNTEAFF	TGCAGCGCCCTCGCCCAGGGGAACACTGAAGCTTTCTTT
-	TRBJ1-4	TRBV6-5	TRBD1	CASSTGGWDEKLFF	TGTGCCAGCAGTACAGGGGGTTGGGATGAAAAACTGTTTTTT
-	TRBJ1-1	TRBV18	TRBD1	CASSRTGGNTEAFF	TGTGCCAGCTCAAGGACAGGGGGGAACACTGAAGCTTTCTTT
-	TRBJ2-5	TRBV7-6	-	CASTPRAGGWETQYF	TGTGCCAGCACCCCGAGGGCGGGTGGTTGGGAGACCCAGTACTTC
-	TRBJ2-6	TRBV13	-	CASSSRQGLFGANVLTF	TGTGCCAGCAGCTCACGGCAGGGTCTGTTCGGGGCCAACGTCCTGACTTTC
-	TRBJ2-1	TRBV24-1	-	CATSSQNNEQFF	TGTGCCACCAGTTCCCAGAACAATGAGCAGTTCTTC
-	TRBJ2-5	TRBV6-1	TRBD1	CASSEVTGAQETQYF	TGTGCCAGCAGTGAGGTGACAGGGGCTCAAGAGACCCAGTACTTC
-	TRBJ1-2	TRBV29-1	-	CSVDPGTNYGYTF	TGCAGCGTTGACCCAGGGACTAACTATGGCTACACCTTC
-	TRBJ1-2	TRBV19	-	CASSMGGTSFYGYTF	TGTGCCAGTAGTATGGGAGGGACATCTTTCTATGGCTACACCTTC
-	TRBJ1-3	TRBV5-6	-	CASSFGVLGNTIYF	TGTGCCAGCAGCTTCGGGGTATTGGGAAACACCATATATTTT
-	TRBJ1-5	TRBV6-5	TRBD1	CASSYSGQNIQPQHF	TGTGCCAGCAGTTACTCGGGACAGAATATTCAGCCCCAGCATTTT
-	TRBJ2-3	TRBV18	TRBD2	CASSPSGNTDTQYF	TGTGCCAGCTCACCTAGCGGGAACACAGATACGCAGTATTTT
-	TRBJ2-3	TRBV6-5	-	CASREVRLDTQYF	TGTGCCAGCAGGGAGGTCCGGCTGGATACGCAGTATTTT
-	TRBJ2-5	TRBV29-1	-	CSVELGEQETQYF	TGCAGCGTTGAATTAGGGGAACAAGAGACCCAGTACTTC